These 28 T cell receptor beta chains originate from one sample sequenced in a study of cytomegalovirus exposure and HLA in healthy donors. The PCR ran on 60 Vbeta and 13 Jbeta primers. Data came from immunoSEQ multiplex PCR; TCRdb stores just in-frame clones and leaves some out. The table lists approximately 110,000 clones, around 80% of them singletons. The sequencing sample was made of PBMCs. The origin of the receptors is a young woman in good health and CMV-seronegative.

The sample holds a few counts of this clone. This chain joins TRBV5-1 and TRBJ2-3; TRBD2 might be the D (6 bases). Germline CDR1 and CDR2: SGHRS and YFSETQ. Trimming cost V 3 bases and J 2 bases, with 13 bases left between them. The CDR3 runs 15 residues. The CDR3 region is CASSWRGAPTDTQYF. In DNA form, the CDR3 reads TGCGCCAGCAGCTGGAGGGGCGCGCCCACAGATACGCAGTATTTT. The full variable domain, rest sourced from reference TRBV5-1 and TRBJ2-3, is KAGVTQTPRYLIKTRGQQVTLSCSPISGHRSVSWYQQTPGQGLQFLFEYFSETQRNKGNFPGRFSGRQFSNSRSEMNVSTLELGDSALYLCASSWRGAPTDTQYFGPGTRLTVL.

The chain employs TRBV7-2 and TRBJ2-4; 8 bases align to TRBD2. The junction had 2 bases not matched to a gene; V was cut back by 1 base and J by 6 bases. CDR3 length: 14 amino acids. The germline gives CDR1 SGHTA, CDR2 FQGNSA. The DNA for the CDR3 is TGTGCCAGCAGCTTAGGACTAGCGCCAAACATTCAGTACTTC. Translation: CASSLGLAPNIQYF.

This clone was observed a few times. The CDR3 region is CASSFGGWTGELFF. The CDR3 DNA reads as TGTGCCAGCAGCTTCGGGGGGTGGACCGGGGAGCTGTTTTTT. This rearrangement joins TRBV5-4 to TRBJ2-2, with 7 nucleotides matching TRBD2. Per germline, CDR1 SGHNT and CDR2 YYREEE (reference sequence). Unmatched junction bases numbered 3, after V lost 2 bases and J lost 5 bases. The CDR3 runs 14 residues.

CDR3 amino acids: CASSVGTGGTSGNTIYF. The CDR3 DNA is TGTGCCAGCAGCGTCGGGACAGGGGGAACCTCTGGAAACACCATATATTTT. The V gene is TRBV9, the J gene TRBJ1-3; TRBD1 matches at 11 bases. CDR3 length: 17 residues. V dropped 2 bases and J dropped 0; count of bases not matched to a gene: 4. Looked up from germline, CDR1 is SGDLS and CDR2 is YYNGEE.

The chain carries TRBV15 and TRBJ2-5, with TRBD2 identical over 7 bases. Looked up from germline, CDR1 is LNHNV and CDR2 is YYDKDF (reference sequence). The CDR3 extends over 15 amino acids. The ends lost 0 bases at V and 5 bases at J; junction bases unmatched: 6. The chain's CDR3 is CATSRDWTSGETQYF. For the CDR3, the DNA is TGTGCCACCAGCAGAGATTGGACTAGTGGGGAGACCCAGTACTTC. The complete variable domain, with remaining parts taken from reference TRBV15 and TRBJ2-5, reads DAMVIQNPRYQVTQFGKPVTLSCSQTLNHNVMYWYQQKSSQAPKLLFHYYDKDFNNEADTPDNFQSRRPNTSFCFLDIRSPGLGDTAMYLCATSRDWTSGETQYFGPGTRLLVL.

The CDR3 loop is CASSTGTTPWGEQFF. DNA of the CDR3: TGTGCCAGTAGTACCGGGACTACTCCTTGGGGTGAGCAGTTCTTC. The chain couples TRBV19 to TRBJ2-1; 7 nucleotides match TRBD2. Trimming took 4 bases from V and 9 from J; bases not matched to a gene: 12. The CDR3 sequence is 15 residues long. Germline loops: CDR1 LNHDA, CDR2 SQIVND (reference sequence).

The chain employs TRBV7-8 and TRBJ2-7, with 10 bases aligning to TRBD2. Germline V CDR1 and CDR2: SGHVS, FQNEAQ. This CDR3 has 20 amino acids. The trim removed 5 bases at V and 0 bases at J, leaving 19 bases unmatched. The CDR3 reads CASSHNRGEREGLHSYEQYF. CDR3 DNA: TGTGCCAGCAGCCACAACAGGGGCGAGCGGGAGGGCCTACACTCCTACGAGCAGTACTTC.

The chain has TRBV11-3 and TRBJ2-3; possible D gene TRBD2, 5 bases. Germline V gene data show CDR1 as SGHNT and CDR2 as YENEEA. Trimming pared 5 bases from V and 0 bases from J, leaving 12 bases between. The CDR3 contains 15 residues. This chain's CDR3 is CASSPGELSTDTQYF. DNA of the CDR3: TGTGCCAGCAGCCCCGGGGAGCTTAGCACAGATACGCAGTATTTT.

This CDR3 is CASSFDRGGYEQYF. CDR3 DNA: TGTGCCAGCAGTTTCGATAGGGGTGGGTACGAGCAGTACTTC. The gene calls are TRBV27 and TRBJ2-7, with D maybe TRBD1 (5 bases). Germline V gene data show CDR1 as MNHEY and CDR2 as SMNVEV (reference sequence). The CDR3 consists of 14 residues. V lost 3 bases, J lost 4 bases, and 13 bases lay in between.

This clone was counted a few times. The chain couples TRBV29-1 to TRBJ2-7; 10 nucleotides align to TRBD2. J was trimmed by 4 bases and V by 5 bases; bases with no gene match: 5. Looked up from germline, CDR1 is SQVTM and CDR2 is ANQGSEA. CDR3 size: 13 residues. CDR3 sequence (DNA): TGCAGCGTTTCAGCGGGAGGGGTTTACGAGCAGTACTTC. As protein: CSVSAGGVYEQYF.

This chain connects TRBV2 to TRBJ1-6; D is undetermined. This CDR3 comprises 14 residues. CDR1 and CDR2 (germline): SNHLY, FYNNEI. V was trimmed by 7 bases and J by 11 bases, leaving 18 bases between them. Here the CDR3 reads CASKRSQNKPPLHF. For the CDR3, the DNA is TGTGCCAGCAAGAGGAGTCAGAATAAGCCACCCCTCCACTTT. The whole variable domain, filled in from reference TRBV2 and TRBJ1-6, reads EPEVTQTPSHQVTQMGQEVILRCVPISNHLYFYWYRQILGQKVEFLVSFYNNEISEKSEIFDDQFSVERPDGSNFTLKIRSTKLEDSAMYFCASKRSQNKPPLHFGNGTRLTVT.

This clone was observed a single time. The identical CDR3 is also encoded by other nucleotide sequences in the sample. The chain links TRBV5-4 to TRBJ1-2; D remains ambiguous. Trimming removed 5 bases at V and 8 bases at J, with 16 bases between. The CDR3 is 13 residues long. CDR1 and CDR2 (germline): SGHNT, YYREEE (reference sequence). Here the CDR3 reads CASRLDLGRGYTF. The CDR3 nucleotides read TGTGCCAGCAGGCTAGACCTGGGTAGGGGCTACACCTTC.

The chain is built from TRBV19 and TRBJ1-2, with no clear D. CDR1 LNHDA and CDR2 SQIVND come from the germline V gene (reference sequence). V gave up 6 bases and J gave up 0 bases, with 8 bases separating them. This CDR3 contains 13 residues. CDR3 DNA sequence: TGTGCCAGTAGCCCCGTAACTAACTATGGCTACACCTTC. It is translated as CASSPVTNYGYTF.

The J gene is TRBJ2-7, the V gene TRBV5-1, with 7 positions matching TRBD1. CDR1 is SGHRS, CDR2 YFSETQ, per germline. The CDR3 is 16 residues long. Trimming removed 2 bases from V and 3 bases from J; junction bases left unmatched: 11. The CDR3 DNA is TGCGCCAGCAGCTTAGGGACAGCCTACTCTATCTACGAGCAGTACTTC. Its translation is CASSLGTAYSIYEQYF.

The V call is TRBV11-3, the J call TRBJ2-7; 8 nucleotides agree with TRBD2. The CDR3 consists of 15 residues. Germline trimming cut 4 bases from V and 4 bases from J; bases unmatched to any gene: 9. CDR1 and CDR2 (germline): SGHNT, YENEEA. The CDR3 DNA reads TGTGCCAGCAGCTCCTCGGGAGGGGTTATTTACGAGCAGTACTTC. Translated: CASSSSGGVIYEQYF.

This clone has only a few counts. The J gene is TRBJ1-6, the V gene TRBV18; D ambiguous. V lost 8 bases and J lost 0, with 11 bases in between. Looked up from germline, CDR1 is KGHSH and CDR2 is LQKENI. This CDR3 spans 15 amino acids. The CDR3 DNA sequence: TGTGCCAGCACCCGACAAAGCTCCTATAATTCACCCCTCCACTTT. The encoded protein is CASTRQSSYNSPLHF.

The V gene is TRBV19, the J gene TRBJ2-7; a weak D match, TRBD2 (6 bases). CDR1 is LNHDA and CDR2 is SQIVND in the germline V gene (reference sequence). V shed 2 bases and J shed 4 bases, with 12 bases lying between them. The CDR3 loop spans 14 amino acids. The DNA for the CDR3 is TGTGCCAGTAGTATAAGTAGCGGATATTACGAGCAGTACTTC. It encodes CASSISSGYYEQYF.

J is TRBJ1-1 and V is TRBV7-6; 7 bases agree with TRBD1. Germline trimming cut 4 bases from V and 2 bases from J; bases unmatched to any gene: 7. The germline CDR1 and CDR2 sequences are SGHVS and FNYEAQ. CDR3 size: 15 residues. The CDR3 DNA reads as TGTGCCAGCAGCTCCGAAACAGGGGCTAACACTGAAGCTTTCTTT. Its protein product is CASSSETGANTEAFF.

The chain has TRBV7-3 and TRBJ2-1, with 9 bases aligning to TRBD2. Germline V CDR1 and CDR2: SGHTA, FQGTGA. The CDR3 runs to 14 residues. V lost 4 bases and J lost 13; bases outside the gene matches: 11. Here the CDR3 reads CASSSGTSPYVQFF. The CDR3 nucleotides are TGTGCCAGCAGCTCGGGGACTAGCCCGTATGTACAGTTCTTC.

The genes are TRBV7-2 and TRBJ2-5; tentatively, D is TRBD2 (5 bases). CDR1 SGHTA and CDR2 FQGNSA come from the germline V gene. Trimming cost V 5 bases and J 9 bases, with 22 bases left between them. This CDR3 is built from 15 residues. The CDR3 sequence: CASSPVSGNQEAQYF. The CDR3 nucleotides read TGTGCCAGCAGCCCCGTTTCCGGTAACCAGGAGGCCCAGTACTTC.

J is TRBJ1-1 and V is TRBV5-1, with TRBD1 matching 7 bases. V lost 5 bases and J lost 3; bases outside the gene matches: 7. The germline gives CDR1 SGHRS, CDR2 YFSETQ. The CDR3 loop spans 14 amino acids. CDR3 coding DNA: TGCGCCAGCAGACGGGGTGACAGGGACACTGAAGCTTTCTTT. It specifies CASRRGDRDTEAFF.

The chain employs TRBV5-1 and TRBJ2-7, with 7 positions matching TRBD1. The CDR3 consists of 14 residues. The germline V gene encodes CDR1 SGHRS and CDR2 YFSETQ. V shed 2 bases and J 1 base; nucleotides not matched to a gene: 3. As DNA, the CDR3 is TGCGCCAGCAGCTTCGGGACAGCATCCTACGAGCAGTACTTC. This gives the protein CASSFGTASYEQYF.

This chain joins TRBV7-9 and TRBJ2-7, with D possibly TRBD1 on 7 matching bases. CDR3 length: 17 residues. V was clipped by 5 bases and J by 1 base, with 21 bases between them. Per the germline V gene, CDR1 is SEHNR and CDR2 is FQNEAQ (reference sequence). The DNA for the CDR3 is TGTGCCAGCAGCCCCCGGACAGGTCAGGAGGGTTCCTACGAGCAGTACTTC. It yields the protein CASSPRTGQEGSYEQYF.

The J gene is TRBJ1-1, the V gene TRBV7-2; a weak D match, TRBD1 (5 bases). CDR1 is SGHTA and CDR2 is FQGNSA in the germline V gene. The V gene lost 8 bases and the J gene lost 1 base, with 5 bases spanning the gap. The CDR3 covers 11 residues. CDR3 nucleotides: TGTGCCAGCCAGGGGAACACTGAAGCTTTCTTT. Translated, it gives CASQGNTEAFF. The full variable domain, in which reference TRBV7-2 and TRBJ1-1 provide the parts outside the CDR3, is GAGVSQSPSNKVTEKGKDVELRCDPISGHTALYWYRQSLGQGLEFLIYFQGNSAPDKSGLPSDRFSAERTGGSVSTLTIQRTQQEDSAVYLCASQGNTEAFFGQGTRLTVV.

The chain is built from TRBV6-5 and TRBJ1-4; D possibly corresponds to TRBD1 (5 bases). This CDR3 contains 14 residues. Germline CDR1 reads MNHEY; CDR2 reads SVGAGI. The V and J ends lost 0 bases and 12 bases respectively, with 14 bases between them. The CDR3 protein is CASSYSWQGGELFF. CDR3 coding DNA: TGTGCCAGCAGTTACTCATGGCAGGGTGGGGAACTGTTTTTT.

The chain joins TRBV6-1 to TRBJ1-2; TRBD1 aligns across 7 bases. V trimming: 5 bases; J trimming: 1 base; junction bases outside the gene matches: 7. The CDR3 runs to 15 residues. Germline loops: CDR1 MNHNS, CDR2 SASEGT. The CDR3 region is CASSLSRQGNYGYTF. CDR3 nucleotides: TGTGCCAGCAGTCTTTCTCGACAGGGTAACTATGGCTACACCTTC.

This clone occurred once. The gene calls are TRBV29-1 and TRBJ2-4; 8 positions match TRBD1. With 7 bases clipped from V and 0 bases from J, the junction kept 17 bases outside the gene matches. This CDR3 has 18 amino acids. Germline V gene lookup returns CDR1 SQVTM and CDR2 ANQGSEA. The CDR3 protein is CSAGAKTGDQLAKNIQYF. CDR3 sequence (DNA): TGCAGCGCCGGGGCCAAGACAGGGGACCAACTAGCCAAAAACATTCAGTACTTC.

The chain is built from TRBV7-6 and TRBJ1-1, with D possibly matching TRBD1 (5 bases). Trimming took 1 base from V and 6 from J, leaving 12 bases between them. Looked up from germline, CDR1 is SGHVS and CDR2 is FNYEAQ. The CDR3 contains 14 residues. The DNA of the CDR3 is TGTGCCAGCAGCTTAGGCAGGGAGGTGTCTGAAGCTTTCTTT. Translation: CASSLGREVSEAFF.